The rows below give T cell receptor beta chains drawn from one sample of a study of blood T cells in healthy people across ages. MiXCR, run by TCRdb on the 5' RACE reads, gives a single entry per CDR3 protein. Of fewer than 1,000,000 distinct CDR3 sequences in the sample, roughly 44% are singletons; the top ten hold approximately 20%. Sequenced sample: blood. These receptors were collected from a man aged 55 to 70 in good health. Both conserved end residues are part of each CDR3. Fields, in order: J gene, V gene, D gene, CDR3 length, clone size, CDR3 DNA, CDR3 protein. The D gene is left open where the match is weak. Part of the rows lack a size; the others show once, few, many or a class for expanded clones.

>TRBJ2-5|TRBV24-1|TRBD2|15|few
TGTGCCACCAGTGATTCCCGCGGGAGGGTAGAGACCCAGTACTTC
CATSDSRGRVETQYF
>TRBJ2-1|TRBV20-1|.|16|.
TGCAGTGCTAGAGATCAAACGAGCAACTCCTACAATGAGCAGTTCTTC
CSARDQTSNSYNEQFF
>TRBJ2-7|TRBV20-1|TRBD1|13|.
TGCAGTGCTAGAGAGACAGGGGCCTACGAGCAGTACTTC
CSARETGAYEQYF
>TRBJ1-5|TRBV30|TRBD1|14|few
TGTGCCTGGAGTCTGACAGGGGCGGGCCAGCCCCAGCATTTT
CAWSLTGAGQPQHF
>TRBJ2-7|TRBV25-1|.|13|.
TGTGCCGGCAGAGGTGACTACTCCTACGAGCAGTACTTC
CAGRGDYSYEQYF
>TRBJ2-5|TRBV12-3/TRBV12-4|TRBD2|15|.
TGTGCCGGCAGCCCTAGCGGGGGGCCCCAAGAGACCCAGTACTTC
CAGSPSGGPQETQYF
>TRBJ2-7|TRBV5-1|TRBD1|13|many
TGCGCCAGCAGCTTCGGGACAGCATACGAGCAGTACTTC
CASSFGTAYEQYF
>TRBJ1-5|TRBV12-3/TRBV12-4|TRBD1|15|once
TGTGCCAGCAGGATTTCGACAGGGGCACCACAGCCCCAGCATTTT
CASRISTGAPQPQHF
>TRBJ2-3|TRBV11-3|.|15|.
TGTGCCAGCAGCTGGGGGTTTAGGAACACAGATACGCAGTATTTT
CASSWGFRNTDTQYF
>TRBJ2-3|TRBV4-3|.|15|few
TGCGCCAGCAGCCAAGTTGGGGGGAACACAGATACGCAGTATTTT
CASSQVGGNTDTQYF
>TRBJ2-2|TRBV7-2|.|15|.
TGTGCCAGCAGCCAAGGGGTTACGAACACCGGGGAGCTGTTTTTT
CASSQGVTNTGELFF
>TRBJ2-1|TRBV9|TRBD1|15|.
TGTGCCAGCAGCGCCGACAGGGCTACCTACAATGAGCAGTTCTTC
CASSADRATYNEQFF
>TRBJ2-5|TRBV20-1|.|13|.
TGCAGTGCTAGAGAAAGTCTAAAGGAGACCCAGTACTTC
CSARESLKETQYF
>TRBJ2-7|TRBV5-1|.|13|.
TGCGCCAGCGGCGGAGCTCACTCCTACGAGCGGTACTTC
CASGGAHSYERYF
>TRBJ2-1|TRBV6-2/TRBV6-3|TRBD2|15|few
TGTGCCAGCAGTTACCCGGGGGGTTTGGGCAATGAGCAGTTCTTC
CASSYPGGLGNEQFF
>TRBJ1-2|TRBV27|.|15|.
TGTGCCAGCAGACCCTTGGGGAGCCCGGAGAATGGCTACACCTTC
CASRPLGSPENGYTF
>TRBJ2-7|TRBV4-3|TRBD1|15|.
TGCGCCAGCAGCCTCTTCGGGACAGTGAACTACGAGCAGTACTTC
CASSLFGTVNYEQYF
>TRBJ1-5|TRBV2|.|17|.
TGTGCCAGCAGCACCGGGACGGAGGTTTATAGCAATCAGCCCCAGCATTTT
CASSTGTEVYSNQPQHF
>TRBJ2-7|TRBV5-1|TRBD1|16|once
TGCGCCAGCAGCATATGGACAGGGGGTTCCTCTTACGAGCAGTACTTC
CASSIWTGGSSYEQYF
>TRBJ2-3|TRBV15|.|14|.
TGTGCCACCAGCGTGCAGCGGGGCACAGATACGCAGTATTTT
CATSVQRGTDTQYF
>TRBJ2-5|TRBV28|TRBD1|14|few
TGTGCCAGCAGCACGGACAGGGTGGTTGTGACCCAGTACTTC
CASSTDRVVVTQYF
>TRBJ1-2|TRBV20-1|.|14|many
TGCAGTGCTAGAGTGGTCTTAAACACAGATGGCTACACCTTC
CSARVVLNTDGYTF
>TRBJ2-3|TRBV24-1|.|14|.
TGTGCCACCAGTGATAGGGGACTGGCGGATACGCAGTATTTT
CATSDRGLADTQYF
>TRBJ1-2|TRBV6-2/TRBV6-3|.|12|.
TGTGCCAGCAGCCCCCAAGAACCTGGCTACACCTTC
CASSPQEPGYTF
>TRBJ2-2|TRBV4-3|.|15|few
TGCGCCAGCAGCCAAGATAGTAGGACCAGCGGGGAGCTGTTTTTT
CASSQDSRTSGELFF
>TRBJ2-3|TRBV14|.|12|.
TGTGCCAGCAGCCAAGCCGGGACCCCCCAGTATTTT
CASSQAGTPQYF
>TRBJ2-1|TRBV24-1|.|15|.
TGTGCCACCAGTGATCCACGGACGCCTACAGGAGAGCAGTTCTTC
CATSDPRTPTGEQFF
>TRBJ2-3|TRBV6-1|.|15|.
TGTGCCAGCAGTGAATATGGGACTTGGACAGATACACAGTATTTT
CASSEYGTWTDTQYF
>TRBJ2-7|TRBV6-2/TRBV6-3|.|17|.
TGTGCCAGCAGTTACCCCATAGGGGCCAAGCGGACCTACGAGCAGTACTTC
CASSYPIGAKRTYEQYF
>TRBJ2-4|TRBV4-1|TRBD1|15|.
TGCGCCAGCAGCCAAGAGGGGACAGGGGGCGCGGAGCAGTACTTC
CASSQEGTGGAEQYF
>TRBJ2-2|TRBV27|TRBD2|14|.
TGTGCCAGCACTCTAGCGGGGGGCCCCGGGGAGCTGTTTTTT
CASTLAGGPGELFF
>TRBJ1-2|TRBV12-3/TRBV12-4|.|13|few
TGTGCCAGCAGCACTGGGACCCCTGATGGCTACACCTTC
CASSTGTPDGYTF
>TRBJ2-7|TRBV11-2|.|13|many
TGTGCCAGCAGCGCGGACAGCTCCTACGAGCAGTACTTC
CASSADSSYEQYF
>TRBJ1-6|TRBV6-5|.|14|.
TGTGCCAGCAGTTACTCTAGGGTTAATTCACCCCTCCACTTT
CASSYSRVNSPLHF
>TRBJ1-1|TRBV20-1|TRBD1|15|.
TGCAGTGCTAGTCTACCGACAGGGACCTCCACTGAAGCTTTCTTT
CSASLPTGTSTEAFF
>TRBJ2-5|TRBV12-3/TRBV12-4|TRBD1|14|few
TGTGCCAGCAACCCCGGGGACAGGGGAGAGACCCAGTACTTC
CASNPGDRGETQYF
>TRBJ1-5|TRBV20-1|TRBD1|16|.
TGCAGTGCGGGGACAGGGTCACCTCGTAGCAATCAGCCCCAGCATTTT
CSAGTGSPRSNQPQHF
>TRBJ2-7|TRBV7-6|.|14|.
TGTGCCAGCAGCTTGGACCCCCAAACCTACGAGCAGTACTTC
CASSLDPQTYEQYF
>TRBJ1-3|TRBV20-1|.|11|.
TGCAGTGCCCAACGGGTATACACCATATATTTT
CSAQRVYTIYF
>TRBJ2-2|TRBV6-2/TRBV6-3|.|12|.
TGTGCCAGCAGTTCTCCGGCCGGGGAGCTGTTTTTT
CASSSPAGELFF
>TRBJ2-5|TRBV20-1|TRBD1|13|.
TGCAGTGCTACCAGAGACAGGGGAGAGACCCAGTACTTC
CSATRDRGETQYF
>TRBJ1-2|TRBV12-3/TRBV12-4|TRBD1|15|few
TGTGCCAGCAGTGACCAGGGGGCGCTTTATAATGGCTACACCTTC
CASSDQGALYNGYTF
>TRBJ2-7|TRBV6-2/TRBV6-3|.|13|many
TGTGCCAGCAGTAGGGGCAGGTCCTACGAGCAGTACTTC
CASSRGRSYEQYF
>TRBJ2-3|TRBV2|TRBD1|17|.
TGTGCCAGCAGTGGCTCCGCGGGACAGGGCAACACAGATACGCAGTATTTT
CASSGSAGQGNTDTQYF
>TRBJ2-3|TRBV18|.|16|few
TGTGCCAGCTCACCCCACTGGGGGGCCTCCACAGATACGCAGTATTTT
CASSPHWGASTDTQYF
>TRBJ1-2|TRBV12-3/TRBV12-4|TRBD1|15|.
TGTGCCAGCAGCCCCGGGACAGGATTTATCTATGGCTACACCTTC
CASSPGTGFIYGYTF
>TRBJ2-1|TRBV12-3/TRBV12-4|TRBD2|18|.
TGTGCCAGCGGTTTCAGGCTAGCGGGGCCTAGCTCCTACAATGAGCAGTTCTTC
CASGFRLAGPSSYNEQFF
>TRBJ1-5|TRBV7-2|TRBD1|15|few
TGTGCCAGCAGCGCGAAGGACAGGGGAAATCAGCCCCAGCATTTT
CASSAKDRGNQPQHF
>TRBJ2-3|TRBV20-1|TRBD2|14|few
TGCAGTGCTTCCCTAGCGGGGCCTAGAGATACGCAGTATTTT
CSASLAGPRDTQYF
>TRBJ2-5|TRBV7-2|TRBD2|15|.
TGTGCCAGCAGCTCCGCGCGGCGGGGGCAAGAGACCCAGTACTTC
CASSSARRGQETQYF
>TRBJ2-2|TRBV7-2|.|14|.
TGTGCCAGCTCCAACTACGGCGCCACCGGGGAGCTGTTTTTT
CASSNYGATGELFF